The present entry profiles one TCR beta chain with its context. This sample was included in a study of T cell responses to AZD1222 COVID-19 vaccine. Only in-frame clones appear in the TCRdb table, and some are missing; sequencing was by immunoSEQ multiplex PCR. This sample has more than 95,000 clones; 80% to 90% occur once, and the top ten carry about 8.7%. After removal of 6 bases from V and 4 bases from J, the junction contained 3 bases not matched to a gene. The germline V gene encodes CDR1 MNHEY and CDR2 SMNVEV (reference sequence). The CDR3 is made up of 14 amino acids. The TCR originated in an adult in good health. V is TRBV27 and J is TRBJ2-1; 10 bases align to TRBD1. The sequencing here drew on peripheral blood, taken on day 0 of AZD1222 vaccination. DNA for the CDR3: TGTGCCAGCAGCTTGGACAGGGGGTACAATGAGCAGTTCTTC. Residues: CASSLDRGYNEQFF.